One T cell receptor (beta chain) is described in this entry. The data are from a study of blood T cell repertoires in COVID-19. Germline loops: CDR1 LNHDA, CDR2 SQIVND (reference sequence). The CDR3 sequence is 13 residues long. The V segment lost 5 bases and the J segment 8 bases; nucleotides outside the gene matches: 6. Clones were read by immunoSEQ multiplex PCR, and TCRdb kept only the in-frame ones, dropping some. This sample has approximately 240,000 clones, with about 85% found just once. The TCR sequence derives from a woman aged 18-29 years who had recovered from COVID-19. Sample: peripheral blood. The chain combines TRBV19 with TRBJ2-1; 7 bases fit TRBD2. CDR3 in amino acids: CASSRAGVDEQFF. DNA of the CDR3: TGTGCCAGTAGTCGGGCGGGAGTGGATGAGCAGTTCTTC.